The 5 T cell receptor beta chains reported below all come from one sample, sequenced in a study of T-cell memory formation after mild COVID-19. MiXCR, run by TCRdb on the 5' RACE reads, gives a single entry per CDR3 protein. Altogether 560,000 or so distinct CDR3 sequences are present, around 15% being singletons, with the ten largest covering roughly 7.7%. The source material was PBMCs or a T cell subset sorted from them (not recorded which). The receptors shown here come from an adult woman who had mild COVID-19 (a few samples of this study predate the infection). Cell type and time point are not known.

The rearrangement uses TRBV20-1 and TRBJ1-1; tentatively, D is TRBD1 (5 bases). This CDR3 has 15 residues. Germline V gene sequence: CDR1 DFQATT, CDR2 SNEGSKA (reference sequence). Trimming left V 6 bases short and J 1 base short, with 18 bases between. CDR3 DNA sequence: TGCAGTGCCCCGATTCCGGGACGGAGGAACACTGAAGCTTTCTTT. Its translation: CSAPIPGRRNTEAFF.

The V gene is TRBV29-1, the J gene TRBJ1-5; D gene unclear. V shed 4 bases and J shed 8 bases, with 18 bases lying between them. The CDR3 runs 14 residues. Germline V gene lookup returns CDR1 SQVTM and CDR2 ANQGSEA. CDR3 in DNA: TGCAGCGTTGGTGGACCGAGGAGCGGGGAGCCCCAGCATTTT. It codes for CSVGGPRSGEPQHF.

The rearrangement joins TRBV11-2 to TRBJ2-2; the D gene could be TRBD1 or TRBD2 (6 bases each). This CDR3 comprises 16 residues. Germline V gene data show CDR1 as SGHAT and CDR2 as FQNNGV. Deletions cut 1 base from V and 7 bases from J, with 16 bases between. The CDR3 protein is CASSLVPGAANGELFF. The CDR3 DNA is TGTGCCAGCAGCTTAGTCCCGGGGGCCGCAAACGGGGAGCTGTTTTTT. The whole variable domain, filled in from reference TRBV11-2 and TRBJ2-2, reads EAGVAQSPRYKIIEKRQSVAFWCNPISGHATLYWYQQILGQGPKLLIQFQNNGVVDDSQLPKDRFSAERLKGVDSTLKIQPAKLEDSAVYLCASSLVPGAANGELFFGEGSRLTVL.

This clonotype was seen many times. V gene TRBV29-1 combines with J gene TRBJ2-1, with D unclear. The ends were cut back, 8 bases at V and 9 bases at J, with 17 bases in the middle. The CDR3 length is 12 residues. The V gene's germline CDR1 is SQVTM and CDR2 ANQGSEA. CDR3 bases: TGCAGCACTCAGACACTGCAAGGTGAGCAGTTCTTC. As protein: CSTQTLQGEQFF.

In this sample, this clonotype turned up a few times. The chain is built from TRBV4-1 and TRBJ2-7, with D perhaps TRBD1 (5 bases). The V gene lost 4 bases and the J gene lost 1 base, with 14 bases spanning the gap. The CDR3 is 15 amino acids. The germline gives CDR1 MGHRA, CDR2 YSYEKL. The CDR3 nucleotides are TGCGCCAGCAGCCCGTTCGCAGGGAAGTCCTACGAGCAGTACTTC. Its protein product is CASSPFAGKSYEQYF.